This entry features one TCR beta chain sequence. The data stem from a study of blood T cell repertoires in COVID-19. Study context: The United States, Italy and Spain were the sources of the acute and convalescent COVID-19 samples.

With 0 bases clipped from V and 8 bases from J, the junction kept 6 bases outside the gene matches. The CDR3 covers 15 residues. From germline, CDR1 is SGDLS and CDR2 YYNGEE. Study processing details: Cell counts per sample came from amplifying reference gene primers. Profiling relied on immunoSEQ multiplex PCR, and the TCRdb table lists in-frame clones only, not all of them. The V and J calls and clone size come from that table; D and trimming were worked out from the DNA. The table records 90,000 to 120,000 clones, approximately 85% of them present only once. This chain connects TRBV9 to TRBJ1-2; 11 bases agree with TRBD1. The specimen was peripheral blood. The sequence was obtained from a man aged 60 to 69 with acute or convalescent COVID-19. The CDR3 DNA reads TGTGCCAGCAGCGTAGGGACAGGGGGCTCAGAGGGCTACACCTTC. It translates to CASSVGTGGSEGYTF.